These T cell receptor beta chains were read from a single sample in a study of OX40 agonist ivuxolimab in advanced cancers. Some clones are missing from TCRdb's copy, which holds only in-frame ones; the method was immunoSEQ multiplex PCR. Of tens of thousands of clones in the sample, about 89% were seen once. The input for sequencing was CD4+ or CD8+ T cells sorted from blood, taken in a trial of the OX40 agonist ivuxolimab. The receptors shown here come from an adult with an advanced solid tumor such as melanoma, head and neck, liver or kidney cancer. Each CDR3 is given with its conserved first and last residue. The D gene is left open where the match is weak. Clone size is given for some rows only: seen once, a few or many times, or a class if the clone is expanded.

d_gene,abundance,v_gene,j_gene,CDR3aa,CDR3nt
TRBD2,-,TRBV5-5,TRBJ2-3,CASSPHPPGRPNTQYF,TGTGCCAGCAGCCCCCATCCCCCCGGGAGGCCCAATACGCAGTATTTT
TRBD2,-,TRBV10-3,TRBJ2-3,CAINPGLEGTDTQYF,TGTGCCATCAACCCGGGACTAGAAGGCACAGATACGCAGTATTTT
-,-,TRBV7-9,TRBJ2-6,CASSPERGAGANVLTF,TGTGCCAGCAGCCCGGAACGGGGTGCTGGGGCCAACGTCCTGACTTTC
TRBD1,-,TRBV6-5,TRBJ1-4,CASRGDRLFF,TGTGCCAGCCGGGGGGACAGACTGTTTTTT
-,once,TRBV6-5,TRBJ2-7,CASSVALSVEQYF,TGTGCCAGCAGCGTGGCCCTCAGCGTCGAGCAGTACTTC
TRBD2,-,TRBV15,TRBJ2-7,CATSRDRVAGGVYEQYF,TGTGCCACCAGCAGAGATCGAGTAGCGGGGGGAGTGTACGAGCAGTACTTC
-,-,TRBV5-6,TRBJ1-2,CASSLIGGYTF,TGTGCCAGCAGCTTAATTGGCGGCTACACCTTC
-,-,TRBV27,TRBJ2-7,CASSPTSNGYYEQYF,TGTGCCAGCAGTCCTACCTCCAACGGCTACTACGAGCAGTACTTC
-,-,TRBV5-4,TRBJ2-1,CASSKSFVGAYNEQFF,TGTGCCAGCAGCAAAAGTTTTGTAGGAGCCTACAATGAGCAGTTCTTC
TRBD1,-,TRBV4-1,TRBJ2-1,CASSLGTGSNEQFF,TGCGCCAGCAGCCTCGGGACAGGGTCGAATGAGCAGTTCTTC
-,-,TRBV5-8,TRBJ1-4,CASSHRGLEKLFF,TGTGCCAGCAGCCACCGGGGGCTTGAAAAACTGTTTTTT
-,-,TRBV11-2,TRBJ1-2,CASSLARGSGRDGYTF,TGTGCCAGCAGCTTAGCGCGTGGGAGCGGTCGAGATGGCTACACCTTC